The 18 T cell receptor beta chains reported below all come from one sample, sequenced in a study of T cell responses to AZD1222 COVID-19 vaccine. Repertoires were generated with immunoSEQ multiplex PCR, while TCRdb's copy carries only in-frame clones and drops some. The data contain about 190,000 clones, more than 80% of them seen just once; the ten biggest clones take up less than 4.5%. This specimen consisted of peripheral blood, obtained 28 days after the second dose of the MenACWY control vaccine. The receptors originated from an adult who received the MenACWY meningococcal vaccine as a control.

The chain employs TRBV19 and TRBJ1-4; tentative D call: TRBD1 (6 bases). This CDR3 is 18 amino acids long. V lost 6 bases, J lost 7 bases, and 27 bases lay in between. Germline assignment: CDR1 LNHDA and CDR2 SQIVND (reference sequence). CDR3 loop: CASSLIGTWPSGSEKLFF. CDR3 sequence (DNA): TGTGCCAGTAGCCTTATTGGGACATGGCCCTCGGGGAGTGAAAAACTGTTTTTT.

The V call is TRBV9, the J call TRBJ1-1; 9 nucleotides line up with TRBD1. The CDR3 sequence is 15 residues long. V lost 3 bases and J lost 6; bases outside the gene matches: 9. Germline-derived CDR1 and CDR2 are SGDLS and YYNGEE. CDR3 bases: TGTGCCAGCAGCGGAGGGGACAGGGTCAGGTCTGAAGCTTTCTTT. This encodes CASSGGDRVRSEAFF.

This clone was observed once. The rearrangement joins TRBV20-1 to TRBJ1-2; the D is unclear. V lost 4 bases to trimming and J lost 11 bases, with 14 bases between them. This CDR3 comprises 11 residues. The germline gives CDR1 DFQATT, CDR2 SNEGSKA (reference sequence). The CDR3 is CSAILVPSYTF. CDR3 coding DNA: TGCAGTGCTATATTAGTCCCTTCATACACCTTC.

The rearrangement joins TRBV19 to TRBJ1-4; 9 bases map to TRBD1. In germline, CDR1 is LNHDA, CDR2 SQIVND (reference sequence). The CDR3 covers 15 residues. V shed 7 bases and J 8 bases; nucleotides not matched to a gene: 11. For the CDR3, the DNA is TGTGCCAGTAACCCCTTGGGACAGGGTTCGGAAAAACTGTTTTTT. Protein sequence: CASNPLGQGSEKLFF.

This clone was detected only once. The chain links TRBV29-1 to TRBJ2-3, with 10 bases aligning to TRBD1. Looked up from germline, CDR1 is SQVTM and CDR2 is ANQGSEA. Trimming cost V 4 bases and J 6 bases; bases outside gene matches: 7. The CDR3 is made up of 14 amino acids. CDR3 sequence: CSVGSDRGVDTQYF. For the CDR3, the DNA is TGCAGCGTTGGGTCGGACAGGGGGGTCGATACGCAGTATTTT.

The rearrangement joins TRBV19 to TRBJ2-4; D gene uncertain. Trimming took 6 bases from V and 0 from J, leaving 12 bases between them. The CDR3 has 15 amino acids. Germline loops: CDR1 LNHDA, CDR2 SQIVND (reference sequence). The CDR3 DNA reads as TGTGCCAGTAGCCCCACCAGGCTAGCCAAAAACATTCAGTACTTC. Encoded protein: CASSPTRLAKNIQYF. Full variable domain (remainder filled in from reference TRBV19 and TRBJ2-4): DGGITQSPKYLFRKEGQNVTLSCEQNLNHDAMYWYRQDPGQGLRLIYYSQIVNDFQKGDIAEGYSVSREKKESFPLTVTSAQKNPTAFYLCASSPTRLAKNIQYFGAGTRLSVL.

J is TRBJ2-1 and V is TRBV4-3, with 10 bases that match TRBD2. The CDR3 is 15 amino acids. Unmatched junction bases numbered 4, after V lost 0 bases and J lost 8 bases. Germline CDR1 is LGHNA and CDR2 is YSLEER. The CDR3 sequence: CASSQETSGLDEQFF. The DNA for the CDR3 is TGCGCCAGCAGCCAAGAGACTAGCGGGCTGGATGAGCAGTTCTTC.

The V call is TRBV6-6, the J call TRBJ2-1, with 10 positions matching TRBD2. CDR1 and CDR2 from the germline V gene are MNHNY and SVGAGI (reference sequence). Trimming at V came to 6 bases and at J to 8 bases, leaving 7 bases not matched to a gene. The CDR3 runs 14 residues. CDR3 in amino acids: CASSLAGVVDEQFF. The CDR3 DNA reads as TGTGCCAGCAGCCTAGCGGGAGTTGTCGATGAGCAGTTCTTC.

The rearrangement uses TRBV7-2 and TRBJ1-5; no definite D call. The CDR3 sequence is 15 residues long. The V and J ends lost 1 base and 6 bases respectively, with 13 bases between them. CDR1 SGHTA and CDR2 FQGNSA come from the germline V gene. The CDR3 here is CASSLDPKSRQPQHF. The CDR3 DNA sequence: TGTGCCAGCAGCTTAGACCCCAAAAGTCGTCAGCCCCAGCATTTT.

The genes are TRBV2 and TRBJ1-4; D gene unclear. Germline lookup yields CDR1 SNHLY and CDR2 FYNNEI. Trimming removed 8 bases at V and 6 bases at J, with 13 bases between. CDR3 length equals 13 residues. CDR3 in amino acids: CASSPDADEKLFF. CDR3 bases: TGTGCCAGCTCTCCGGACGCAGATGAAAAACTGTTTTTT.

The rearrangement joins TRBV3-1 (or the pseudogene TRBV3-2) to TRBJ2-4; maybe TRBD2 (5 bases). The ends were cut back, 8 bases at V and 5 bases at J, with 10 bases in the middle. The CDR3 runs 12 residues. The germline V gene has CDR1 LGHDT and CDR2 YNNKEL (reference sequence). CDR3 sequence reads: CASSASQNIQYF. The CDR3 DNA is TGTGCCAGCTCCGCTAGCCAAAACATTCAGTACTTC.

V usage is TRBV29-1 and J usage is TRBJ1-4, with TRBD1 identical over 9 bases. V lost 6 bases to trimming and J lost 7 bases; unmatched junction nucleotides: 6. In germline, CDR1 is SQVTM, CDR2 ANQGSEA. The CDR3 totals 13 residues. The CDR3 DNA reads TGCAGCGTGAACAGGGGGCCGGGTGAAAAACTGTTTTTT. The encoded protein is CSVNRGPGEKLFF.

The chain carries TRBV28 and TRBJ2-7, with 10 bases fitting TRBD1. This CDR3 is built from 15 residues. Germline-derived CDR1 and CDR2 are MDHEN and SYDVKM. Germline trimming cut 8 bases from V and 4 bases from J; bases unmatched to any gene: 11. The CDR3 spells CASGSQRQGAYEQYF. CDR3 sequence (DNA): TGTGCCAGCGGGTCACAACGACAGGGGGCTTACGAGCAGTACTTC. The full variable domain, rest sourced from reference TRBV28 and TRBJ2-7, is DVKVTQSSRYLVKRTGEKVFLECVQDMDHENMFWYRQDPGLGLRLIYFSYDVKMKEKGDIPEGYSVSREKKERFSLILESASTNQTSMYLCASGSQRQGAYEQYFGPGTRLTVT.

The chain carries TRBV11-3 and TRBJ2-7; TRBD1 matches 8 bases. With 4 bases clipped from V and 3 bases from J, the junction kept 5 bases outside the gene matches. This CDR3 has 14 amino acids. Germline-derived CDR1 and CDR2 are SGHNT and YENEEA. The CDR3 sequence: CASSSGTGSYEQYF. CDR3 coding DNA: TGTGCCAGCAGCTCGGGGACAGGAAGCTACGAGCAGTACTTC.

CDR3 sequence reads: CASSQWVTTYEQYF. For the CDR3, the DNA is TGTGCCAGCAGCCAATGGGTAACGACCTACGAGCAGTACTTC. The chain carries TRBV3-1 (or the pseudogene TRBV3-2) and TRBJ2-7; D gene ambiguous. V was shortened by 2 bases and J by 2 bases, with 10 bases between the two germline ends. Germline V gene lookup returns CDR1 LGHDT and CDR2 YNNKEL (reference sequence). The CDR3 is 14 amino acids.

V gene TRBV5-1 combines with J gene TRBJ2-1; TRBD2 matches 11 bases. Germline loops: CDR1 SGHRS, CDR2 YFSETQ. CDR3 length equals 16 residues. The ends lost 4 bases at V and 3 bases at J; junction bases unmatched: 6. CDR3 amino acids: CASSPDGTSGYNEQFF. The CDR3 bases are TGCGCCAGCAGCCCAGACGGGACTAGCGGCTACAATGAGCAGTTCTTC. Together with reference TRBV5-1 and TRBJ2-1, the CDR3 gives the full variable domain: KAGVTQTPRYLIKTRGQQVTLSCSPISGHRSVSWYQQTPGQGLQFLFEYFSETQRNKGNFPGRFSGRQFSNSRSEMNVSTLELGDSALYLCASSPDGTSGYNEQFFGPGTRLTVL.

The J gene is TRBJ2-2, the V gene TRBV19; D is perhaps TRBD1 (6 bases). The CDR3 has 16 amino acids. Germline lookup yields CDR1 LNHDA and CDR2 SQIVND (reference sequence). Trimming left V 4 bases short and J 2 bases short, with 14 bases between. This CDR3 is CASSTLGTSNTGELFF. CDR3 DNA sequence: TGTGCCAGTAGTACCCTTGGGACAAGCAACACCGGGGAGCTGTTTTTT.

This sequence joins TRBV19 and TRBJ1-5; weak D call: TRBD1 (5 bases). There are 14 residues in the CDR3. Germline assignment: CDR1 LNHDA and CDR2 SQIVND (reference sequence). Trimming took off 2 bases at V and 6 bases at J, with 11 bases between the two ends. The CDR3 DNA reads TGTGCCAGTAGTATACGGCAGGGCGGTCAGCCCCAGCATTTT. This sequence encodes CASSIRQGGQPQHF. Full variable domain (remainder filled in from reference TRBV19 and TRBJ1-5): DGGITQSPKYLFRKEGQNVTLSCEQNLNHDAMYWYRQDPGQGLRLIYYSQIVNDFQKGDIAEGYSVSREKKESFPLTVTSAQKNPTAFYLCASSIRQGGQPQHFGDGTRLSIL.